This passage covers 20 T cell receptor beta chains from one sample sequenced in a study of technical replicates of blood from several donors. The method was immunoSEQ multiplex PCR; TCRdb's version includes in-frame clones alone and lacks a portion of them. Of 75,000 to 95,000 clones in the sample, around 94% were seen once. The sequencing input was T cells isolated from PBMCs. Receptors were obtained from a human donor in good health.

The rearrangement links TRBV30 to TRBJ1-1; no clear D gene. V was trimmed by 3 bases and J by 6 bases, leaving 11 bases between them. The V gene's germline CDR1 is GTSNPN and CDR2 SVGIG (reference sequence). The CDR3 has 12 residues. In nucleotides, the CDR3 is TGTGCCTGGAGGCGGCAGATCGCTGAAGCTTTCTTT. As protein: CAWRRQIAEAFF.

V is TRBV7-8 and J is TRBJ2-5, with 10 nucleotides matching TRBD1. CDR1 SGHVS and CDR2 FQNEAQ come from the germline V gene. V was pared by 5 bases and J by 0 bases, with 15 bases of the junction left unmatched. The CDR3 has 19 amino acids. The chain's CDR3 is CASSPIGDRGPPYQETQYF. CDR3 sequence (DNA): TGTGCCAGCAGCCCAATAGGGGACAGGGGACCTCCGTACCAAGAGACCCAGTACTTC.

The rearrangement joins TRBV27 to TRBJ2-1; weak D call: TRBD2 (5 bases). This CDR3 has 17 amino acids. Trimming pared 0 bases from V and 4 bases from J, leaving 16 bases between. Germline V gene data show CDR1 as MNHEY and CDR2 as SMNVEV (reference sequence). For the CDR3, the DNA is TGTGCCAGCAGTTTATCGTTTGAGGGAACCTTTTACAATGAGCAGTTCTTC. The encoded protein is CASSLSFEGTFYNEQFF.

The chain couples TRBV5-1 to TRBJ2-3; D gene unclear. Germline V CDR1 and CDR2: SGHRS, YFSETQ. V dropped 0 bases and J dropped 0 bases, with 8 bases sitting between them. The CDR3 has 15 amino acids. The chain's CDR3 is CASSLASPSTDTQYF. As DNA, the CDR3 is TGCGCCAGCAGCTTGGCAAGCCCTAGCACAGATACGCAGTATTTT.

The rearrangement joins TRBV5-6 to TRBJ1-4; weak D call: TRBD1 (5 bases). The CDR3 consists of 14 residues. Trimming took off 4 bases at V and 7 bases at J, with 14 bases between the two ends. From germline, CDR1 is SGHDT and CDR2 YYEEEE. The CDR3: CASSRDSGGEKLFF. The CDR3 DNA follows: TGTGCCAGCAGCCGGGACTCCGGCGGTGAAAAACTGTTTTTT.

The genes are TRBV9 and TRBJ2-3; D uncertain. There are 14 residues in the CDR3. The germline CDR1 and CDR2 sequences are SGDLS and YYNGEE. Trimming removed 0 bases at V and 2 bases at J, with 7 bases between. The CDR3 coding sequence is TGTGCCAGCAGCGTAGAACTCAACACAGATACGCAGTATTTT. Protein sequence: CASSVELNTDTQYF.

The rearrangement joins TRBV28 to TRBJ2-7; no clear D gene. V was cut by 5 bases and J by 1 base, with 12 bases left in between. This CDR3 is built from 14 residues. Germline V lookup: CDR1 MDHEN, CDR2 SYDVKM. CDR3 DNA: TGTGCCAGCAGTCTCGAGGATCTTTCCTACGAGCAGTACTTC. Residues: CASSLEDLSYEQYF.

V and J are TRBV27 and TRBJ2-6; the D is unclear. The CDR3 covers 14 residues. CDR1 and CDR2 from the germline V gene are MNHEY and SMNVEV (reference sequence). Trimming removed 6 bases at V and 1 base at J, with 7 bases between. The CDR3 is CASRPGSGANVLTF. The CDR3 DNA follows: TGTGCCAGCAGGCCCGGGTCTGGGGCCAACGTCCTGACTTTC.

This chain connects TRBV30 to TRBJ1-6, with 8 bases matching TRBD1. This CDR3 contains 16 residues. J was trimmed by 5 bases and V by 2 bases; bases with no gene match: 8. Germline assignment: CDR1 GTSNPN and CDR2 SVGIG (reference sequence). For the CDR3, the DNA is TGTGCCTGGAGTCGGGGGACAGGCGTCAATAATTCACCCCTCCACTTT. Its translation is CAWSRGTGVNNSPLHF.

The V call is TRBV18, the J call TRBJ2-3; TRBD2 matches 9 bases. J was trimmed by 1 base and V by 0 bases; bases with no gene match: 11. Germline values: CDR1 KGHSH, CDR2 LQKENI. There are 19 residues in the CDR3. This CDR3 reads CASSPPHRVAGVRTDTQYF. CDR3 DNA sequence: TGTGCCAGCTCACCACCACACCGGGTAGCGGGAGTTCGCACAGATACGCAGTATTTT.

This chain connects TRBV7-2 to TRBJ2-2; TRBD2 matches at 9 bases. J was trimmed by 4 bases and V by 1 base; bases with no gene match: 7. The CDR3 spans 17 residues. Germline assignment: CDR1 SGHTA and CDR2 FQGNSA. The CDR3 bases are TGTGCCAGCAGCTTAGGGGCCGGCGGGAGGGCCACCGGGGAGCTGTTTTTT. Amino acid sequence: CASSLGAGGRATGELFF. The full variable domain, rest sourced from reference TRBV7-2 and TRBJ2-2, is GAGVSQSPSNKVTEKGKDVELRCDPISGHTALYWYRQSLGQGLEFLIYFQGNSAPDKSGLPSDRFSAERTGGSVSTLTIQRTQQEDSAVYLCASSLGAGGRATGELFFGEGSRLTVL.

This chain connects TRBV9 to TRBJ2-1; 9 bases are shared with TRBD2. CDR1 and CDR2 from the germline V gene are SGDLS and YYNGEE. CDR3 length equals 15 residues. The ends lost 6 bases at V and 4 bases at J; junction bases unmatched: 8. CDR3 nucleotide sequence: TGTGCCAGCACCCCTGGGCTAGCGGGGTACAATGAGCAGTTCTTC. It yields the protein CASTPGLAGYNEQFF.

The rearrangement links TRBV19 to TRBJ1-1; D is ambiguous. V was cut by 0 bases and J by 2 bases, with 10 bases left in between. Germline V gives CDR1 LNHDA, CDR2 SQIVND (reference sequence). The CDR3 runs to 15 residues. CDR3 protein: CASSIDDDINTEAFF. The CDR3 DNA is TGTGCCAGTAGTATAGATGACGACATCAACACTGAAGCTTTCTTT. Full variable domain (outside the CDR3, taken from reference TRBV19 and TRBJ1-1): DGGITQSPKYLFRKEGQNVTLSCEQNLNHDAMYWYRQDPGQGLRLIYYSQIVNDFQKGDIAEGYSVSREKKESFPLTVTSAQKNPTAFYLCASSIDDDINTEAFFGQGTRLTVV.

The rearrangement uses TRBV10-2 and TRBJ2-1; weak D call: TRBD2 (6 bases). V dropped 8 bases and J dropped 0 bases, with 8 bases sitting between them. The CDR3 contains 13 residues. Germline values: CDR1 WSHSY, CDR2 SAAADI. The DNA for the CDR3 is TGCGCCAGCCGGGACTTCTCCTACAATGAGCAGTTCTTC. It yields the protein CASRDFSYNEQFF.

V and J are TRBV14 and TRBJ1-2; no firm D call. There are 12 residues in the CDR3. V was shortened by 3 bases and J by 3 bases, with 5 bases between the two germline ends. The germline gives CDR1 SGHDN, CDR2 FVKESK. The CDR3 sequence: CASSHYDYGYTF. CDR3 sequence (DNA): TGTGCCAGCAGCCACTACGACTATGGCTACACCTTC.

This clone showed up just a few times. The rearrangement joins TRBV30 to TRBJ1-5; D is uncertain. The germline V gene encodes CDR1 GTSNPN and CDR2 SVGIG (reference sequence). V was clipped by 0 bases and J by 5 bases, with 8 bases between them. The CDR3 loop spans 13 amino acids. CDR3 bases: TGTGCCTGGAGTGTACAGATAGATCAGCCCCAGCATTTT. Translating it yields CAWSVQIDQPQHF.

The chain has TRBV27 and TRBJ2-7, with D tentatively TRBD1 (6 bases). CDR3 length: 14 amino acids. Germline V lookup: CDR1 MNHEY, CDR2 SMNVEV (reference sequence). Trimming took 1 base from V and 5 from J, leaving 12 bases between them. Here the CDR3 reads CASSLWAGADEQYF. Here the CDR3 DNA reads TGTGCCAGCAGTTTATGGGCAGGGGCAGACGAGCAGTACTTC.

This chain connects TRBV5-1 to TRBJ2-5; D is uncertain. Germline CDR1 SGHRS, CDR2 YFSETQ. The CDR3 length is 13 residues. V was cut by 3 bases and J by 2 bases, with 8 bases left in between. DNA of the CDR3: TGCGCCAGCAGCTCAGGCAGACAAGAGACCCAGTACTTC. This gives the protein CASSSGRQETQYF.

The rearrangement links TRBV9 to TRBJ2-3, with 11 bases fitting TRBD2. Germline V gene data show CDR1 as SGDLS and CDR2 as YYNGEE. V gave up 0 bases and J gave up 6 bases; unmatched junction bases: 6. The CDR3 has 16 residues. The CDR3 nucleotides read TGTGCCAGCAGCGTAGATAGCGGGAGGGCTATGGATACGCAGTATTTT. Its protein is CASSVDSGRAMDTQYF.

This clone showed up just a few times. This chain links TRBV7-9 with TRBJ2-1; 13 positions match TRBD2. The germline V gene encodes CDR1 SEHNR and CDR2 FQNEAQ (reference sequence). After removal of 4 bases from V and 9 bases from J, the junction contained 3 bases not matched to a gene. This CDR3 has 14 amino acids. CDR3 residues: CASSSGLAGVEQFF. DNA of the CDR3: TGTGCCAGCAGCTCAGGACTAGCGGGAGTTGAGCAGTTCTTC.